A selection of T cell receptor beta chains follows, all from one sample in a study of blood T cell repertoires in COVID-19. Sequenced by immunoSEQ multiplex PCR; TCRdb stores in-frame clones only, minus some. The sample holds 90,000 to 100,000 clones, around 76% seen once. The sequencing sample was made of peripheral blood. All receptors derive from a man of 80 years or more with acute or convalescent COVID-19. Both conserved end residues are part of each CDR3. The order of the fields is CDR3 protein, CDR3 DNA, D gene, J gene, V gene, clone size. D genes are given only for firm matches. The size of a clone is reported for some rows only, either as once, few or many, or as a class for expanded clones.

CASSVQGRGIGELFF,TGTGCCAGCAGCGTCCAGGGACGGGGGATTGGGGAGCTGTTTTTT,-,TRBJ2-2,TRBV9,-
CASSWESSGGLGETQYF,TGTGCCAGCAGTTGGGAAAGTAGCGGGGGCCTGGGGGAGACCCAGTACTTC,TRBD2,TRBJ2-5,TRBV11-2,-
CAWNTGVPYNEQFF,TGTGCCTGGAACACAGGGGTCCCCTACAATGAGCAGTTCTTC,TRBD1,TRBJ2-1,TRBV30,-
CASTRTSGRVANTGELFF,TGTGCCAGCACCAGGACTAGCGGGAGAGTTGCGAACACCGGGGAGCTGTTTTTT,TRBD2,TRBJ2-2,TRBV11-3,-
CASSEPWGDSGNTIYF,TGTGCCAGCAGCGAGCCGTGGGGGGACTCTGGAAACACCATATATTTT,-,TRBJ1-3,TRBV5-6,-
CASSSGTAEQYF,TGTGCCAGCAGTTCCGGGACAGCCGAGCAGTACTTC,TRBD1,TRBJ2-7,TRBV28,-
CASSPGTGNTEAFF,TGTGCCAGCTCACCAGGGACAGGGAACACTGAAGCTTTCTTT,TRBD1,TRBJ1-1,TRBV18,-
CASSFQGAQSPLHF,TGTGCCAGCAGCTTCCAGGGGGCACAATCACCCCTCCACTTT,TRBD1,TRBJ1-6,TRBV7-9,-
CASSRRPGQGGGYTF,TGTGCCAGCAGCCGCAGACCGGGACAGGGAGGTGGCTACACCTTC,TRBD1,TRBJ1-2,TRBV7-2,-
CASSLRREDEKLFF,TGTGCCAGCAGCTTGAGGAGGGAGGATGAAAAACTGTTTTTT,-,TRBJ1-4,TRBV7-9,few
CASSESDEKLFF,TGCGCCAGCAGTGAGTCCGATGAAAAACTGTTTTTT,-,TRBJ1-4,TRBV10-1,few
CASIGVGQPQHF,TGTGCCAGCATAGGGGTGGGTCAGCCCCAGCATTTT,-,TRBJ1-5,TRBV6-6,-
CASSSQTGSDTEAFF,TGTGCCAGCAGCTCGCAGACAGGATCGGACACTGAAGCTTTCTTT,-,TRBJ1-1,TRBV5-4,-
CASSTLTTGYEQYF,TGTGCCAGCAGTACCCTGACGACGGGGTACGAGCAGTACTTC,-,TRBJ2-7,TRBV6-5,-
CASSLALTGTYEQYF,TGTGCCAGCAGTCTCGCCCTGACAGGCACCTACGAGCAGTACTTC,-,TRBJ2-7,TRBV27,-
CASSQPGQGGMNTEAFF,TGCGCCAGCAGCCAACCGGGACAGGGAGGAATGAACACTGAAGCTTTCTTT,TRBD1,TRBJ1-1,TRBV4-1,-
CASSPTATHSGNTIYF,TGTGCCAGTAGTCCGACAGCTACCCACTCTGGAAACACCATATATTTT,-,TRBJ1-3,TRBV19,once
CASSYFDISMEAFF,TGTGCCAGCAGTTACTTCGACATAAGTATGGAAGCTTTCTTT,-,TRBJ1-1,TRBV6-2/TRBV6-3,few
CASSVGSGGAQSTDTQYF,TGTGCCAGCAGCGTAGGCAGCGGGGGAGCCCAAAGCACAGATACGCAGTATTTT,TRBD2,TRBJ2-3,TRBV9,-
CASIEDRDYNEQFF,TGTGCCAGCATCGAAGACCGGGACTACAATGAGCAGTTCTTC,-,TRBJ2-1,TRBV28,few
CASSSGTGTYNEQFF,TGCGCCAGCAGCTCCGGGACAGGGACCTACAATGAGCAGTTCTTC,TRBD1,TRBJ2-1,TRBV5-1,-
CATSSGTGRGGNTIYF,TGTGCCACCAGCAGCGGGACAGGGAGAGGAGGAAACACCATATATTTT,TRBD1,TRBJ1-3,TRBV15,-
CASAVRTGAHEQYF,TGTGCCAGTGCGGTAAGGACAGGGGCCCACGAGCAGTACTTC,TRBD1,TRBJ2-7,TRBV19,-
CASRDRGRLRSTGELFF,TGTGCCAGCAGGGACAGGGGGCGCCTAAGGAGTACCGGGGAGCTGTTTTTT,TRBD1,TRBJ2-2,TRBV7-2,-
CASSRGRALTGELFF,TGTGCCAGTAGTAGGGGGAGGGCCTTAACCGGGGAGCTGTTTTTT,TRBD2,TRBJ2-2,TRBV19,-
CASSSSIAGNTIYF,TGTGCCAGCAGCTCGAGCATAGCAGGAAACACCATATATTTT,-,TRBJ1-3,TRBV5-5,-
CASSRGSGGRPTNEKLFF,TGTGCCAGCAGCCGAGGTTCAGGGGGAAGGCCAACTAATGAAAAACTGTTTTTT,TRBD1,TRBJ1-4,TRBV7-9,once
CASSFGSAGQLFYEQYF,TGTGCCAGCAGCTTTGGATCGGCCGGACAGCTCTTCTACGAGCAGTACTTC,-,TRBJ2-7,TRBV7-9,-
CASSLVTGATNEKLFF,TGTGCCAGCAGCTTAGTGACAGGGGCGACTAATGAAAAACTGTTTTTT,TRBD1,TRBJ1-4,TRBV7-2,-
CASPQWEGIDGYTF,TGTGCCAGCCCGCAGTGGGAGGGAATCGATGGCTACACCTTC,-,TRBJ1-2,TRBV7-9,-
CASSLSVTMNTGELFF,TGCGCCAGCAGCTTGTCTGTAACAATGAACACCGGGGAGCTGTTTTTT,-,TRBJ2-2,TRBV5-1,-
CASSDQAGGINTGELFF,TGTGCCAGCAGCGATCAAGCGGGAGGGATAAACACCGGGGAGCTGTTTTTT,TRBD2,TRBJ2-2,TRBV27,many
CASSQQEGSVNEQFF,TGCGCCAGCAGCCAACAGGAAGGTAGCGTCAATGAGCAGTTCTTC,-,TRBJ2-1,TRBV4-3,-
CASSRGGQGAIREQFF,TGCGCCAGCAGCCGAGGGGGACAGGGGGCTATTCGTGAGCAGTTCTTC,TRBD1,TRBJ2-1,TRBV10-1,-
CASSAGGYEQYF,TGTGCCTCCTCAGCGGGAGGCTACGAGCAGTACTTC,TRBD2,TRBJ2-7,TRBV19,-
CASREGGQETQYF,TGCGCCAGCCGCGAGGGCGGACAAGAGACCCAGTACTTC,-,TRBJ2-5,TRBV5-1,once
CASNTDRGNNSPLHF,TGTGCCAGCAATACGGACAGGGGAAATAATTCACCCCTCCACTTT,TRBD1,TRBJ1-6,TRBV2,-
CASSKNGQPGLETQYF,TGTGCCAGCAGTAAAAACGGACAGCCGGGTTTGGAGACCCAGTACTTC,-,TRBJ2-5,TRBV27,-